The 12 T cell receptor beta chains reported below all come from one sample, sequenced in a study of blood T cell repertoires in COVID-19. Measured with immunoSEQ multiplex PCR; TCRdb has only the in-frame clones, and not every one. The sample has about 60,000 clones, about 82% seen once. What was sequenced was peripheral blood. The receptors originated from a human donor in a cohort sampled during active COVID-19.

This chain links TRBV12-5 with TRBJ1-5; 8 bases are a match to TRBD1. The CDR3 loop spans 16 amino acids. Unmatched junction bases numbered 6, after V lost 5 bases and J lost 0 bases. CDR1 and CDR2 from the germline V gene are LGHNT and FRNRAP. CDR3 nucleotide sequence: TGTGCTAGTGGTGACACAGGGGGTTATAGCAATCAGCCCCAGCATTTT. Its translation: CASGDTGGYSNQPQHF. Full variable domain (rest looked up from reference TRBV12-5 and TRBJ1-5): DARVTQTPRHKVTEMGQEVTMRCQPILGHNTVFWYRQTMMQGLELLAYFRNRAPLDDSGMPKDRFSAEMPDATLATLKIQPSEPRDSAVYFCASGDTGGYSNQPQHFGDGTRLSIL.

CDR3 sequence (DNA): TGTGCCAGCAGCTTAGTCAGGGTCAACGAGCAGTACTTC. Its protein product is CASSLVRVNEQYF. V and J are TRBV11-1 and TRBJ2-7; D is possibly TRBD1 (5 bases). CDR3 length equals 13 residues. Germline V gene sequence: CDR1 SGHAT, CDR2 FQDESV (reference sequence). V was shortened by 1 base and J by 5 bases, with 9 bases between the two germline ends.

The chain has TRBV5-1 and TRBJ2-3; D gene ambiguous. V shed 4 bases and J shed 2 bases, with 11 bases lying between them. CDR1 and CDR2 (germline): SGHRS, YFSETQ. CDR3 length: 14 residues. The CDR3 DNA follows: TGCGCCAGCAGCCTACCGACATCCACAGATACGCAGTATTTT. Translated, it gives CASSLPTSTDTQYF.

CDR3 amino acids: CASSSAPGRVGQPQHF. The CDR3 bases are TGTGCCAGCAGTTCGGCCCCAGGGAGGGTTGGTCAGCCCCAGCATTTT. This sequence joins TRBV28 and TRBJ1-5; D might be TRBD1 (5 bases). With 4 bases removed from V and 6 bases from J, the gap between germline ends came to 19 bases. Per germline, CDR1 MDHEN and CDR2 SYDVKM. This CDR3 is 16 amino acids long. The variable domain in full, completed from reference TRBV28 and TRBJ1-5, reads DVKVTQSSRYLVKRTGEKVFLECVQDMDHENMFWYRQDPGLGLRLIYFSYDVKMKEKGDIPEGYSVSREKKERFSLILESASTNQTSMYLCASSSAPGRVGQPQHFGDGTRLSIL.

A remark on this clone: The sample contains more than one DNA sequence encoding this CDR3. The chain couples TRBV7-2 to TRBJ1-5; 7 bases fit TRBD1. Germline V gives CDR1 SGHTA, CDR2 FQGNSA. This CDR3 contains 13 residues. J gave up 4 bases and V 6 bases, and 3 bases lay outside the gene matches. The CDR3 sequence: CASSSDRNQPQHF. The CDR3 DNA reads TGTGCCAGCAGTTCGGACAGGAATCAGCCCCAGCATTTT.

This chain uses TRBV18 with TRBJ2-3, with D possibly matching TRBD2 (5 bases). Germline-derived CDR1 and CDR2 are KGHSH and LQKENI. The CDR3 spans 15 residues. V was shortened by 1 base and J by 2 bases, with 10 bases between the two germline ends. DNA of the CDR3: TGTGCCAGCTCACCACGGGAGTCTTCCACAGATACGCAGTATTTT. It specifies CASSPRESSTDTQYF.

The genes are TRBV4-1 and TRBJ1-1; 9 bases are a match to TRBD1. This CDR3 is built from 15 residues. V was clipped by 2 bases and J by 5 bases; unmatched bases: 6. Germline V gives CDR1 MGHRA, CDR2 YSYEKL. CDR3 amino acids: CASSQPGQGTTEAFF. The CDR3 bases are TGCGCCAGCAGCCAACCTGGACAGGGGACGACTGAAGCTTTCTTT.

The rearrangement uses TRBV28 and TRBJ2-7; possible D gene TRBD2, 6 bases. V dropped 2 bases and J dropped 7 bases, with 15 bases sitting between them. The CDR3 sequence is 14 residues long. The germline V gene has CDR1 MDHEN and CDR2 SYDVKM. The CDR3 is CASSLGGVGREQYF. DNA for the CDR3: TGTGCCAGCAGTTTAGGAGGGGTCGGGAGAGAGCAGTACTTC.

This clone was seen only a few times. This sequence joins TRBV5-8 and TRBJ2-2, with 9 bases lining up with TRBD1. With 0 bases clipped from V and 3 bases from J, the junction kept 0 bases outside the gene matches. The CDR3 loop spans 15 amino acids. CDR1 SGHTS and CDR2 YDEGEE come from the germline V gene. The CDR3 region is CASSLGQGDTGELFF. In nucleotides, the CDR3 is TGTGCCAGCAGCTTGGGACAGGGGGACACCGGGGAGCTGTTTTTT.

The V call is TRBV2, the J call TRBJ1-2; TRBD1 agrees at 11 bases. Germline V gene lookup returns CDR1 SNHLY and CDR2 FYNNEI. After removal of 4 bases from V and 8 bases from J, the junction contained 6 bases not matched to a gene. This CDR3 contains 14 residues. The CDR3 DNA sequence: TGTGCCAGCAGTGGGGACAGGGGGAAGGTCGGCTACACCTTC. It is translated as CASSGDRGKVGYTF.

This chain joins TRBV4-1 and TRBJ2-7, with 10 bases matching TRBD2. The CDR3 runs 18 residues. After removal of 3 bases from V and 0 bases from J, the junction contained 11 bases not matched to a gene. Germline V lookup: CDR1 MGHRA, CDR2 YSYEKL. This CDR3 is CASSQGLLSGGYSYEQYF. The CDR3 nucleotides are TGCGCCAGCAGCCAGGGGCTCCTTAGCGGGGGGTACTCCTACGAGCAGTACTTC.

This rearrangement joins TRBV18 to TRBJ1-4, with D uncertain. Looked up from germline, CDR1 is KGHSH and CDR2 is LQKENI. The CDR3 contains 13 residues. The germline V and J ends were trimmed by 6 bases and 4 bases, with 9 bases remaining between them. CDR3 region: CASSSRNNEKLFF. In DNA form, the CDR3 reads TGTGCCAGCTCCTCCAGGAATAATGAAAAACTGTTTTTT.